The 27 T cell receptor beta chains given below trace back to one sample, sequenced in a study of blood T cell repertoires in COVID-19. Here immunoSEQ multiplex PCR was the method, and the copy in TCRdb shows in-frame clones only, minus some. This table holds 350,000 to 400,000 clones, approximately 84% found once. The sequenced material came from PBMCs or T cells enriched from blood (not recorded which). Every receptor here comes from a young woman who had recovered from COVID-19.

This clone was seen more than once but under ten times. The chain uses TRBV7-9 and TRBJ2-2; 10 bases agree with TRBD2. V was pared by 2 bases and J by 4 bases, with 4 bases of the junction left unmatched. CDR3 length: 16 residues. CDR1 is SEHNR, CDR2 FQNEAQ, per germline (reference sequence). The CDR3 DNA reads as TGTGCCAGCAGCTTACTAGCGGGAGTCACCACCGGGGAGCTGTTTTTT. Its translation: CASSLLAGVTTGELFF.

This clone was recorded only once. The V and J genes are TRBV28 and TRBJ1-2; TRBD1 aligns across 10 bases. The V gene's germline CDR1 is MDHEN and CDR2 SYDVKM. J was trimmed by 5 bases and V by 3 bases; bases with no gene match: 3. The CDR3 sequence is 14 residues long. CDR3 coding DNA: TGTGCCAGCAGTTTGGGACAGGGGCCGTATGGCTACACCTTC. Amino acids: CASSLGQGPYGYTF.

The V and J genes are TRBV7-8 and TRBJ1-5, with 8 bases that match TRBD1. The CDR3 loop spans 14 amino acids. V lost 4 bases and J lost 5; bases outside the gene matches: 4. Per germline, CDR1 SGHVS and CDR2 FQNEAQ. In DNA, the CDR3 is TGTGCCAGCAGCTCGGACAGGGAAGATCAGCCCCAGCATTTT. Translation: CASSSDREDQPQHF.

The V call is TRBV5-4, the J call TRBJ1-1; D is undetermined. Trimming removed 3 bases from V and 0 bases from J, with 12 bases in between. Germline CDR1 and CDR2: SGHNT and YYREEE (reference sequence). This CDR3 is built from 15 residues. The CDR3 region has the DNA TGTGCCAGCAGCTCGAAGGAGGGATTGAACACTGAAGCTTTCTTT. Residues: CASSSKEGLNTEAFF.

V usage is TRBV5-1 and J usage is TRBJ2-2; D unresolved. The V gene's germline CDR1 is SGHRS and CDR2 YFSETQ. This CDR3 contains 13 residues. Deletions cut 4 bases from V and 3 bases from J, with 7 bases between. The CDR3 reads CASSSDHTGELFF. As DNA, the CDR3 is TGCGCCAGCAGCAGCGATCACACCGGGGAGCTGTTTTTT. The whole variable domain, remainder taken from reference TRBV5-1 and TRBJ2-2, is KAGVTQTPRYLIKTRGQQVTLSCSPISGHRSVSWYQQTPGQGLQFLFEYFSETQRNKGNFPGRFSGRQFSNSRSEMNVSTLELGDSALYLCASSSDHTGELFFGEGSRLTVL.

The rearrangement links TRBV6-5 to TRBJ1-1, with a possible D match to TRBD1 (5 bases). The germline V and J ends were trimmed by 2 bases and 4 bases, with 11 bases remaining between them. Germline lookup yields CDR1 MNHEY and CDR2 SVGAGI. This CDR3 comprises 14 residues. The CDR3 sequence is CASSYGGGSTEAFF. CDR3 coding DNA: TGTGCCAGCAGTTACGGGGGGGGTAGCACTGAAGCTTTCTTT.

This chain links TRBV28 with TRBJ1-2, with D uncertain. The CDR3 contains 14 residues. CDR1 is MDHEN and CDR2 is SYDVKM in the germline V gene. Trimming stripped 5 bases from V and 1 base from J, with 11 bases between. In DNA, the CDR3 is TGTGCCAGCAGTGAGGGCGCTTTTAACTATGGCTACACCTTC. Its protein is CASSEGAFNYGYTF.

The chain carries TRBV30 and TRBJ2-6; TRBD1 is a possible D gene (6 bases). The germline V gene encodes CDR1 GTSNPN and CDR2 SVGIG (reference sequence). CDR3 length: 14 amino acids. The CDR3 nucleotides are TGTGCTCTGGGGGCGTCTTCTGGGGCCAACGTCCTGACTTTC. Protein product: CALGASSGANVLTF.

The chain employs TRBV5-1 and TRBJ2-5, with 10 positions matching TRBD1. Trimming at V came to 2 bases and at J to 3 bases, leaving 4 bases not matched to a gene. The CDR3 length is 15 residues. CDR1 SGHRS and CDR2 YFSETQ come from the germline V gene. The CDR3 region has the DNA TGCGCCAGCAGCTTTTCCGGGACAGGGGAAGAGACCCAGTACTTC. Amino acids: CASSFSGTGEETQYF. Variable domain in full (rest from reference TRBV5-1 and TRBJ2-5): KAGVTQTPRYLIKTRGQQVTLSCSPISGHRSVSWYQQTPGQGLQFLFEYFSETQRNKGNFPGRFSGRQFSNSRSEMNVSTLELGDSALYLCASSFSGTGEETQYFGPGTRLLVL.

The chain joins TRBV12-3 or TRBV12-4 to TRBJ1-2, with a weak D call TRBD1 (6 bases). The CDR3 length is 12 residues. V was clipped by 6 bases and J by 8 bases, with 13 bases between them. The CDR3: CASSRQADGYTF. The CDR3 DNA is TGTGCCAGCAGCCGACAGGCCGACGGCTACACCTTC.

V gene TRBV28 combines with J gene TRBJ1-2; perhaps TRBD1 as D (5 bases). The CDR3 sequence is 14 residues long. The germline V and J ends were trimmed by 7 bases and 2 bases, with 14 bases remaining between them. The germline V gene encodes CDR1 MDHEN and CDR2 SYDVKM. CDR3 protein: CASNPGGVNYGYTF. CDR3 DNA: TGTGCCAGCAACCCCGGGGGGGTCAACTATGGCTACACCTTC.

The count of this clone is one. V and J are TRBV6-2 or TRBV6-3 and TRBJ2-7, with 7 bases matching TRBD1. V gave up 5 bases and J gave up 6 bases; unmatched junction bases: 7. The CDR3 sequence is 13 residues long. CDR1 MNHEY and CDR2 SVGEGT come from the germline V gene. The CDR3: CASSPRTGVEQYF. The CDR3 DNA is TGTGCCAGCAGTCCAAGAACAGGGGTCGAGCAGTACTTC.

The chain combines TRBV25-1 with TRBJ1-1, with 8 positions matching TRBD1. The CDR3 extends over 14 amino acids. Germline values: CDR1 MGHDK, CDR2 SYGVNS. J gave up 5 bases and V 6 bases, and 8 bases lay outside the gene matches. The CDR3 protein is CASRATGARTEAFF. The CDR3 DNA sequence: TGTGCCAGCAGGGCGACAGGGGCGAGGACTGAAGCTTTCTTT.

The chain has TRBV9 and TRBJ1-2; possibly TRBD1 for D (6 bases). Germline CDR1 reads SGDLS; CDR2 reads YYNGEE. The CDR3 has 13 amino acids. The V and J ends lost 0 bases and 10 bases respectively, with 13 bases between them. The CDR3: CASSVGQDGSYTF. CDR3 nucleotide sequence: TGTGCCAGCAGCGTAGGACAGGATGGCTCCTACACCTTC. The variable domain in full, with the rest retrieved from reference TRBV9 and TRBJ1-2, is DSGVTQTPKHLITATGQRVTLRCSPRSGDLSVYWYQQSLDQGLQFLIQYYNGEERAKGNILERFSAQQFPDLHSELNLSSLELGDSALYFCASSVGQDGSYTFGSGTRLTVV.

This clone was seen a single time. The genes are TRBV3-1 (or the pseudogene TRBV3-2) and TRBJ1-1; D may be TRBD1 (6 bases). V was pared by 1 base and J by 0 bases, with 15 bases between. The germline V gene encodes CDR1 LGHDT and CDR2 YNNKEL (reference sequence). The CDR3 consists of 17 residues. In nucleotides, the CDR3 is TGTGCCAGCAGCCAAGCTCGCCAGGGGTCTGTGAACACTGAAGCTTTCTTT. It translates to CASSQARQGSVNTEAFF.

CDR3 residues: CASRGGDRGYYGYTF. The CDR3 DNA follows: TGTGCCAGCAGGGGAGGGGACAGGGGGTACTATGGCTACACCTTC. The chain couples TRBV28 to TRBJ1-2; TRBD1 agrees at 11 bases. J was trimmed by 3 bases and V by 6 bases; bases with no gene match: 6. CDR1 is MDHEN, CDR2 SYDVKM, per germline. The CDR3 length is 15 residues.

The chain uses TRBV4-2 and TRBJ1-4, with 11 bases identical to TRBD1. The ends lost 5 bases at V and 0 bases at J; junction bases unmatched: 5. Germline V lookup: CDR1 LGHNA, CDR2 YNFKEQ. This CDR3 is 17 amino acids long. Here the CDR3 DNA reads TGTGCCAGCAGCTACGGACAGGGGGCCTCAACTAATGAAAAACTGTTTTTT. Translating gives CASSYGQGASTNEKLFF.

The rearrangement uses TRBV14 and TRBJ1-2; 7 bases line up with TRBD1. V trimming: 4 bases; J trimming: 7 bases; junction bases outside the gene matches: 6. In germline, CDR1 is SGHDN, CDR2 FVKESK. This CDR3 has 13 amino acids. The CDR3 sequence is CASSPTGIGGYTF. CDR3 nucleotides: TGTGCCAGCAGCCCGACAGGGATCGGTGGCTACACCTTC.

The chain is built from TRBV7-9 and TRBJ1-1; tentatively, D is TRBD1 (5 bases). The CDR3 spans 17 residues. Germline CDR1 is SEHNR and CDR2 is FQNEAQ (reference sequence). The V end lost 5 bases, the J end lost 0 bases, and 19 bases lay between the germline ends. CDR3 DNA: TGTGCCAGCAGCCGACCTGGCGGGGCCGGCTTGAACACTGAAGCTTTCTTT. Its protein is CASSRPGGAGLNTEAFF.

The chain employs TRBV28 and TRBJ1-2, with 8 bases aligning to TRBD1. Germline CDR1 reads MDHEN; CDR2 reads SYDVKM. The CDR3 length is 15 residues. Trimming at V came to 5 bases and at J to 7 bases, leaving 12 bases not matched to a gene. CDR3 DNA sequence: TGTGCCAGCAGTCGATCAGGGGGCGGTAGGTTTGGCTACACCTTC. Its translation is CASSRSGGGRFGYTF.

The CDR3 is CATSRGQSGANVLTF. The CDR3 DNA reads as TGTGCCACCAGCAGAGGGCAATCCGGGGCCAACGTCCTGACTTTC. The chain combines TRBV15 with TRBJ2-6; no reliable D call. Trimming cost V 1 base and J 4 bases, with 8 bases left between them. CDR1 is LNHNV and CDR2 is YYDKDF in the germline V gene (reference sequence). This CDR3 region has 15 residues. Drawing the rest from reference TRBV15 and TRBJ2-6, the complete variable domain is DAMVIQNPRYQVTQFGKPVTLSCSQTLNHNVMYWYQQKSSQAPKLLFHYYDKDFNNEADTPDNFQSRRPNTSFCFLDIRSPGLGDTAMYLCATSRGQSGANVLTFGAGSRLTVL.

The J gene is TRBJ1-3, the V gene TRBV19; maybe TRBD1 (6 bases). This CDR3 spans 13 amino acids. CDR1 is LNHDA and CDR2 is SQIVND in the germline V gene (reference sequence). The V end was cut by 9 bases, the J end by 6 bases, with 15 bases between. CDR3 protein: CASWTVEENTIYF. CDR3 DNA sequence: TGTGCCAGCTGGACAGTTGAGGAAAACACCATATATTTT. The whole variable domain, remainder taken from reference TRBV19 and TRBJ1-3, is DGGITQSPKYLFRKEGQNVTLSCEQNLNHDAMYWYRQDPGQGLRLIYYSQIVNDFQKGDIAEGYSVSREKKESFPLTVTSAQKNPTAFYLCASWTVEENTIYFGEGSWLTVV.

The rearrangement joins TRBV7-9 to TRBJ2-5, with D unresolved. Germline V gene lookup returns CDR1 SEHNR and CDR2 FQNEAQ (reference sequence). V was trimmed by 2 bases and J by 4 bases, leaving 11 bases between them. This CDR3 has 14 residues. The CDR3 nucleotides are TGTGCCAGCAGCTTAAGTGATCGAGGAGAGACCCAGTACTTC. Its translation is CASSLSDRGETQYF.

For the CDR3, the DNA is TGTGCCAGCAGCTACGACAGGGGCCAGCCCCAGCATTTT. It translates to CASSYDRGQPQHF. The gene calls are TRBV11-1 and TRBJ1-5, with 8 bases aligning to TRBD1. Germline V gene sequence: CDR1 SGHAT, CDR2 FQDESV (reference sequence). V shed 4 bases and J 7 bases; nucleotides not matched to a gene: 3. CDR3 length: 13 amino acids.

The V gene is TRBV11-1, the J gene TRBJ1-1; D gene unclear. There are 15 residues in the CDR3. Trimming left V 0 bases short and J 3 bases short, with 11 bases between. From germline, CDR1 is SGHAT and CDR2 FQDESV (reference sequence). CDR3 sequence (DNA): TGTGCCAGCAGCTTAGCGACTGAGGCGGACACTGAAGCTTTCTTT. Translated, it gives CASSLATEADTEAFF.

The CDR3 DNA reads TGTGCCAGCAGGGAGGGGGACTATACGTCTCAGCCCCAGCATTTT. Amino acids: CASREGDYTSQPQHF. The V gene is TRBV2, the J gene TRBJ1-5; weak D call: TRBD1 (6 bases). The V gene's germline CDR1 is SNHLY and CDR2 FYNNEI. Trimming removed 6 bases from V and 6 bases from J, with 18 bases in between. The CDR3 contains 15 residues.

The chain links TRBV6-5 to TRBJ1-1; tentative D call: TRBD1 (6 bases). The CDR3 is 12 amino acids. Germline-derived CDR1 and CDR2 are MNHEY and SVGAGI. V lost 6 bases, J lost 3 bases, and 8 bases lay in between. For the CDR3, the DNA is TGTGCCAGCAGACGGACAGACACTGAAGCTTTCTTT. Translation: CASRRTDTEAFF.